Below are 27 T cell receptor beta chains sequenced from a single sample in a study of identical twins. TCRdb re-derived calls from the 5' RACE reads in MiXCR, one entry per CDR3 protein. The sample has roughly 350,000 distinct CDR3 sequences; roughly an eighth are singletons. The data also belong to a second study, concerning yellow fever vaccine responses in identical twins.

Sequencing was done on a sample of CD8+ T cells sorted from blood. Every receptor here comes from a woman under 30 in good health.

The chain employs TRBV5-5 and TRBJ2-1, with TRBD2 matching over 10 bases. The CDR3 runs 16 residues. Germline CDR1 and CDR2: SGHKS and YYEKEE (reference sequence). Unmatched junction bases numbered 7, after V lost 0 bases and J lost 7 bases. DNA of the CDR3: TGTGCCAGCAGCTTGGTGCGCCTAGCGGGGGCTAATGAGCAGTTCTTC. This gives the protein CASSLVRLAGANEQFF.

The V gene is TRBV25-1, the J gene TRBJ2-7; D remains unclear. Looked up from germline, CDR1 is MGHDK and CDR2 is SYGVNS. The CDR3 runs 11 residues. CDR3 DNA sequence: TGTGCTAACTATAAGGCCTACGAGCAGTACTTC. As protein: CANYKAYEQYF.

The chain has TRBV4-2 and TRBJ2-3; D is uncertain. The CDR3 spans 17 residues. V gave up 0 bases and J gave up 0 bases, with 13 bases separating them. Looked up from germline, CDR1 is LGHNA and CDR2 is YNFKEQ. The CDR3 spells CASSQELDPTSTDTQYF. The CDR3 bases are TGTGCCAGCAGCCAAGAATTAGACCCGACCAGCACAGATACGCAGTATTTT.

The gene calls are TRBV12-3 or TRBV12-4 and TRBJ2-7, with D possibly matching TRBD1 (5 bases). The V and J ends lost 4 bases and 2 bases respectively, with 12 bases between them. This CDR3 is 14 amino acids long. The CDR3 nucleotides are TGTGCCAGCAGTTATACAGGACCTACCTACGAGCAGTACGTC. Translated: CASSYTGPTYEQYV.

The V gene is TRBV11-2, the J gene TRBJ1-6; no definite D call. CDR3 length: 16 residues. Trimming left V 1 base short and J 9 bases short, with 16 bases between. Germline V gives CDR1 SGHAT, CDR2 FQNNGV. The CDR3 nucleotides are TGTGCCAGCAGCTTAGGTGGCCTCAAGGAGGGTTCACCCCTCCACTTT. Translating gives CASSLGGLKEGSPLHF.

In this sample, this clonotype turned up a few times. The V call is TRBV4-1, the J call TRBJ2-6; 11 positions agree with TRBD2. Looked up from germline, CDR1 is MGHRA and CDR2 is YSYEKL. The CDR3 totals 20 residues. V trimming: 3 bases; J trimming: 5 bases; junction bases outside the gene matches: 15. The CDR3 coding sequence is TGCGCCAGCAGCCATCCTCTAGCGGGAGGTTTAGGCGGTTGGGCCAACGTCCTGACTTTC. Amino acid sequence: CASSHPLAGGLGGWANVLTF.

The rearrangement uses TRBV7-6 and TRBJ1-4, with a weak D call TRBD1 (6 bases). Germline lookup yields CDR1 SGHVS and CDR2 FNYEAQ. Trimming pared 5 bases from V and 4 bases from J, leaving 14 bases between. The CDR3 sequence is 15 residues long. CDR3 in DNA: TGTGCCAGCAGCCCCGGGGGCCCTGGTAATGAAAAACTGTTTTTT. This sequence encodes CASSPGGPGNEKLFF.

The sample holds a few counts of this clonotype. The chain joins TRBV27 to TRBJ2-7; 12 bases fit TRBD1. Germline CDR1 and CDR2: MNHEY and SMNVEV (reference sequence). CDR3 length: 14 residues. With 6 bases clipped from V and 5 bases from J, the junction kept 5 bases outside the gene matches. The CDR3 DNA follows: TGTGCCAGCAGATCCGGGACAGGGGGCGACGAGCAGTACTTC. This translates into CASRSGTGGDEQYF.

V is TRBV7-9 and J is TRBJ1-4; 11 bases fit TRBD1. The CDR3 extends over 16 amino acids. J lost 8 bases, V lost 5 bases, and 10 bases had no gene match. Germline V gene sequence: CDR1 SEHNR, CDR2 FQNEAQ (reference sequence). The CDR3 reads CASSPRGGQGDEKLFF. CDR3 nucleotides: TGTGCCAGCAGCCCCAGAGGGGGACAGGGGGACGAAAAACTGTTTTTT.

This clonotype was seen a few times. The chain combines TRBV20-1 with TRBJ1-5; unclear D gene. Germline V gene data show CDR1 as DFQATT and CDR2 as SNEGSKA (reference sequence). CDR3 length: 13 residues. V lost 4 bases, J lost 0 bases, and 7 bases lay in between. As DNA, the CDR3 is TGCAGTGCTATGGACTCTAGCAATCAGCCCCAGCATTTT. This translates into CSAMDSSNQPQHF.

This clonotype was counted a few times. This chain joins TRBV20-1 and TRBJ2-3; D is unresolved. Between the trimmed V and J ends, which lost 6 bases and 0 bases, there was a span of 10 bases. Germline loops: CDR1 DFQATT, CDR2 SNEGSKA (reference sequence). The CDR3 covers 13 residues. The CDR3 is CSALRVSTDTQYF. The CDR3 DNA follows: TGCAGTGCCCTTCGGGTTAGCACAGATACGCAGTATTTT.

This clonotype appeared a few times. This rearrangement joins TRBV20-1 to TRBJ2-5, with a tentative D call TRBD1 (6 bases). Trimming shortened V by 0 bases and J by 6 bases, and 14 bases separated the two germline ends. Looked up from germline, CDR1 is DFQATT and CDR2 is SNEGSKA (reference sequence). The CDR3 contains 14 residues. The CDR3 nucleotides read TGCAGTGCTAGAGATCTTGGTACAGGGAAGACCCAGTACTTC. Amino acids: CSARDLGTGKTQYF.

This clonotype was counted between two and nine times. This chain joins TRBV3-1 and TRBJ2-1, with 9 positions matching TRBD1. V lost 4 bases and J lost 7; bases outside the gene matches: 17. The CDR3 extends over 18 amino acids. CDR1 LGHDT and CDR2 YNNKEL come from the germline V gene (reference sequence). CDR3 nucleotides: TGTGCCAGCAGCCGCCCGATCCTTAGACAGGGGGGGTTGAATGAGCAGTTCTTC. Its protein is CASSRPILRQGGLNEQFF.

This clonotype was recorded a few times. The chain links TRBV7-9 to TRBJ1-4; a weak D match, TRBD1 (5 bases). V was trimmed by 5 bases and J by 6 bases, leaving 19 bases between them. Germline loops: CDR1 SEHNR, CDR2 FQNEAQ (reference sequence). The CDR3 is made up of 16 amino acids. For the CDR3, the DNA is TGTGCCAGCAGCGACCGGGACCGCCGAGGGGATGAAAAACTGTTTTTT. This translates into CASSDRDRRGDEKLFF.

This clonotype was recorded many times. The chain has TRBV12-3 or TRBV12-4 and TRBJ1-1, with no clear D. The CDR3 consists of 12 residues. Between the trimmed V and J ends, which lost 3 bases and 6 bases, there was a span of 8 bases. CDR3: CASSFSRAEAFF. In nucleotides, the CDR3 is TGTGCCAGCAGTTTTTCACGTGCTGAAGCTTTCTTT.

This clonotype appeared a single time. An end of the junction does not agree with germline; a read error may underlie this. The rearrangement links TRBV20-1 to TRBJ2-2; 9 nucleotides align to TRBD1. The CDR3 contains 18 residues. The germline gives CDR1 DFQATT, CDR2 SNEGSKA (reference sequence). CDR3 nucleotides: TGCTGTGCTAGAGTGCGTTTGGCGGGACAGGGTATTGCCGGGGAGCTGTTTTTT. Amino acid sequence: CCARVRLAGQGIAGELFF.

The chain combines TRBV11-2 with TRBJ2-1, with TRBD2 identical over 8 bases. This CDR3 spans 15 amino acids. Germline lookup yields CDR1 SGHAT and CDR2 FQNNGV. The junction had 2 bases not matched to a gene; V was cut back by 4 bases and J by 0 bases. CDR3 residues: CASSSAGDSYNEQFF. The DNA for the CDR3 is TGTGCCAGCAGCTCAGCGGGGGACTCCTACAATGAGCAGTTCTTC. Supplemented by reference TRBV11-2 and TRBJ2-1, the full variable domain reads EAGVAQSPRYKIIEKRQSVAFWCNPISGHATLYWYQQILGQGPKLLIQFQNNGVVDDSQLPKDRFSAERLKGVDSTLKIQPAKLEDSAVYLCASSSAGDSYNEQFFGPGTRLTVL.

The CDR3 region is CASSIDYDTQYF. Here the CDR3 DNA reads TGTGCCAGTAGTATTGACTACGATACGCAGTATTTT. The chain is built from TRBV19 and TRBJ2-3; tentative D call: TRBD2 (5 bases). Between the trimmed V and J ends, which lost 3 bases and 6 bases, there was a span of 7 bases. The germline V gene has CDR1 LNHDA and CDR2 SQIVND (reference sequence). CDR3 length: 12 residues.

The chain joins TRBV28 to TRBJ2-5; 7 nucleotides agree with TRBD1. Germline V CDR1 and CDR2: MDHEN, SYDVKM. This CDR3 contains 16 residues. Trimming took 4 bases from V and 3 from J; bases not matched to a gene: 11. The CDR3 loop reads CASSSQGPSLEETQYF. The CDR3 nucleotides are TGTGCCAGCAGTTCACAGGGGCCGAGTTTGGAAGAGACCCAGTACTTC. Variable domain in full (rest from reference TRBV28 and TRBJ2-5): DVKVTQSSRYLVKRTGEKVFLECVQDMDHENMFWYRQDPGLGLRLIYFSYDVKMKEKGDIPEGYSVSREKKERFSLILESASTNQTSMYLCASSSQGPSLEETQYFGPGTRLLVL.

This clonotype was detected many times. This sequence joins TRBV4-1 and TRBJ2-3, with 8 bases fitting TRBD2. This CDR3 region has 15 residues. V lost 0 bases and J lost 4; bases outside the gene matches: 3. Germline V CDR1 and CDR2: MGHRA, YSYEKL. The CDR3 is CASSQDHGGADTQYF. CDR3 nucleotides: TGCGCCAGCAGCCAAGACCACGGGGGGGCAGATACGCAGTATTTT.

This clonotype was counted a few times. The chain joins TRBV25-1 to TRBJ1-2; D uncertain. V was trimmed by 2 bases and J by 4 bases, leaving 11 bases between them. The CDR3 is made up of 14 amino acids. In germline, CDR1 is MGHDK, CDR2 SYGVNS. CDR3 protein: CASSEDTRGYGYTF. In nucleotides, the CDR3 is TGTGCCAGCAGTGAAGACACCCGGGGCTATGGCTACACCTTC.

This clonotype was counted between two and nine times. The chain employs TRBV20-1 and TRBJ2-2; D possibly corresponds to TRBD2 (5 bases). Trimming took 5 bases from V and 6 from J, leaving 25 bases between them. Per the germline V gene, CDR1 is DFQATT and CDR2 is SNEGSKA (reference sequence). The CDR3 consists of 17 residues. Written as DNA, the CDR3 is TGCAGTGCTGCCGACCCGGCCCGGGGTCCCGACTCCGGGGAGCTGTTTTTT. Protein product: CSAADPARGPDSGELFF.

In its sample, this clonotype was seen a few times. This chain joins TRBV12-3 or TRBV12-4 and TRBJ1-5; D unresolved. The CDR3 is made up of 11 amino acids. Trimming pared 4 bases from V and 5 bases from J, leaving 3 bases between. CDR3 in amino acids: CASSSDQPQHF. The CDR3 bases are TGTGCCAGCAGTTCAGATCAGCCCCAGCATTTT.

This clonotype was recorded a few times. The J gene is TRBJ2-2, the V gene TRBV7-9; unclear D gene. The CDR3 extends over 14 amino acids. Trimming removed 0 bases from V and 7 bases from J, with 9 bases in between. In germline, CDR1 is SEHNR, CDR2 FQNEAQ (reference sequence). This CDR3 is CASSLALVIGELFF. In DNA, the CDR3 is TGTGCCAGCAGCTTAGCGCTTGTAATCGGGGAGCTGTTTTTT.

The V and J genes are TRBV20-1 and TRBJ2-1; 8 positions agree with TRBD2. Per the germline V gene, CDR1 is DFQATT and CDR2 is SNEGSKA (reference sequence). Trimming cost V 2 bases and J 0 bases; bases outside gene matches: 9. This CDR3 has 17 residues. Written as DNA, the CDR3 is TGCAGTGCTAGACACCTAGCGGGCGTCGACTCCTACAATGAGCAGTTCTTC. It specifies CSARHLAGVDSYNEQFF.

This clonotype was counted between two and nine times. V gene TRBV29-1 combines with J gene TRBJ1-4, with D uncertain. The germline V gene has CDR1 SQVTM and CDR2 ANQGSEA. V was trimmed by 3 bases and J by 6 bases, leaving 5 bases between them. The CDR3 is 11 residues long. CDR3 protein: CSVDVYEKLFF. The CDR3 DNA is TGCAGCGTTGATGTATATGAAAAACTGTTTTTT.

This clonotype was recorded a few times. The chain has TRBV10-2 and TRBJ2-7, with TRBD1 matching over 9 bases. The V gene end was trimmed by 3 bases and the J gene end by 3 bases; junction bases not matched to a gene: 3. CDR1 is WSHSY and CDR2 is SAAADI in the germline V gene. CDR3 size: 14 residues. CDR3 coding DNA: TGCGCCAGCAGTGACGGGACAGGGCGCTACGAGCAGTACTTC. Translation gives CASSDGTGRYEQYF.